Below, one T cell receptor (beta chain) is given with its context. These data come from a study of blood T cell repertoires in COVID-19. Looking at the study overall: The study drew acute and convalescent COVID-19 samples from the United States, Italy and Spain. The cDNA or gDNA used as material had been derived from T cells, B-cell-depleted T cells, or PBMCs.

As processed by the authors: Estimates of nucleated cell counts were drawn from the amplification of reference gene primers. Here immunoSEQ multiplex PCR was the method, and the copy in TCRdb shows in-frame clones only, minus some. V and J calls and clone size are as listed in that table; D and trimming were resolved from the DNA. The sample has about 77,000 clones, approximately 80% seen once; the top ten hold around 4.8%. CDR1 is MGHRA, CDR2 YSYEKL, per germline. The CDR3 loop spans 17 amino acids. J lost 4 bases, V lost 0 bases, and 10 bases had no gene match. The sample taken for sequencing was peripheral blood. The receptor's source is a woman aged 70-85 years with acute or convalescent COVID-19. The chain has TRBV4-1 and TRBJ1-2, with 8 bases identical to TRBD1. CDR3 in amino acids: CASSQESTGQVFYGYTF. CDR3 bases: TGCGCCAGCAGCCAAGAGTCCACGGGACAGGTCTTCTATGGCTACACCTTC.